Presented here are 8 T cell receptor beta chains from one specimen sequenced in a study of cytomegalovirus exposure and HLA in healthy donors. Both 60 Vbeta primers and 13 Jbeta primers went into the PCR. Data came from immunoSEQ multiplex PCR; TCRdb stores just in-frame clones and leaves some out. The sample has about 81,000 clones, just over 75% seen once. The material sequenced was PBMCs. The source of these receptors is a man aged 45-65 years in good health and CMV-seropositive.

The chain is built from TRBV4-2 and TRBJ2-7; TRBD1 aligns across 8 bases. The CDR3 loop spans 17 amino acids. V shed 0 bases, J shed 4 bases, and the junction held 11 bases outside the gene matches. Germline lookup yields CDR1 LGHNA and CDR2 YNFKEQ. CDR3 protein: CASSQDGGQGGGYEQYF. CDR3 DNA sequence: TGTGCCAGCAGCCAAGATGGAGGACAGGGTGGGGGGTACGAGCAGTACTTC.

The chain joins TRBV6-5 to TRBJ1-1; D uncertain. Trimming took off 2 bases at V and 5 bases at J, with 9 bases between the two ends. CDR3 size: 13 residues. Germline CDR1 and CDR2: MNHEY and SVGAGI. CDR3 loop: CASSYARGTEAFF. In nucleotides, the CDR3 is TGTGCCAGCAGTTACGCTAGAGGAACTGAAGCTTTCTTT.

The V and J genes are TRBV9 and TRBJ2-1; D remains ambiguous. This CDR3 region has 12 residues. V was clipped by 0 bases and J by 6 bases, with 4 bases between them. Germline CDR1 reads SGDLS; CDR2 reads YYNGEE. CDR3 protein: CASSVDSNEQFF. Here the CDR3 DNA reads TGTGCCAGCAGCGTAGACAGCAATGAGCAGTTCTTC.

This clone was counted only a few times. This sequence may be a read error, since a much larger clone differs from it by one base. This chain links TRBV4-1 with TRBJ2-7; D possibly corresponds to TRBD2 (6 bases). Germline V gene lookup returns CDR1 MGHRA and CDR2 YSYEKL. The CDR3 sequence is 17 residues long. The ends were cut back, 0 bases at V and 2 bases at J, with 17 bases in the middle. CDR3 nucleotide sequence: TGCGCCAGCAGCCAAGATTGGGGCGGGGCGAGCGCCTACGAGCAGTACTTC. Translation: CASSQDWGGASAYEQYF.

V gene TRBV19 combines with J gene TRBJ2-7; tentative D call: TRBD1 (6 bases). Germline values: CDR1 LNHDA, CDR2 SQIVND (reference sequence). The V and J ends lost 3 bases and 5 bases respectively, with 17 bases between them. This CDR3 contains 15 residues. The CDR3 sequence: CASSIFRDTPDEQYF. CDR3 in DNA: TGTGCCAGTAGTATTTTCCGGGACACCCCGGACGAGCAGTACTTC.

The chain carries TRBV27 and TRBJ2-7; D perhaps matches TRBD2 (5 bases). Trimming took 4 bases from V and 7 from J, leaving 17 bases between them. The germline gives CDR1 MNHEY, CDR2 SMNVEV (reference sequence). The CDR3 runs to 14 residues. The DNA of the CDR3 is TGTGCCAGCAGTTCCGGGGAGACGATGGGAGAGCAGTACTTC. It codes for CASSSGETMGEQYF.

The genes are TRBV15 and TRBJ2-7, with D possibly being TRBD2 (6 bases). V shed 0 bases and J shed 6 bases, with 9 bases lying between them. This CDR3 is 13 amino acids long. In germline, CDR1 is LNHNV, CDR2 YYDKDF (reference sequence). CDR3 in amino acids: CATSRDSGSEQYF. CDR3 in DNA: TGTGCCACCAGCAGAGATAGCGGCTCCGAGCAGTACTTC.

A single count supports this clone. The rearrangement links TRBV5-4 to TRBJ2-7, with D possibly being TRBD1 (5 bases). The CDR3 covers 15 residues. Trimming cost V 1 base and J 4 bases, with 15 bases left between them. Germline V gene lookup returns CDR1 SGHNT and CDR2 YYREEE (reference sequence). The CDR3 DNA follows: TGTGCCAGCAGCTTGTCAAAGGGGAAGGGGTACGAGCAGTACTTC. This translates into CASSLSKGKGYEQYF.